Only a few counts were recorded for the clone carrying this TCR beta chain. Its antigen remains unknown. The CDR3 runs 18 residues. With 5 bases clipped from V and 11 bases from J, the junction kept 23 bases outside the gene matches. Germline V gives CDR1 SGHTA, CDR2 FQGNSA. This sample stems from a study of T-cell memory formation after mild COVID-19. Study observations and caveats: CD4+ contracting clones lay mainly in CM and EM, CD8+ ones in EMRA. Prior to infection, memory already included some responding clones, suggesting cross-reactive memory joined.

The 5'RACE method, run with constant-segment primers, produced TCR alpha and TCR beta cDNA libraries (carrying sample barcodes and UMIs). TCRdb re-called the 5' RACE reads with MiXCR, one entry per CDR3 protein. The sample lists fewer than 350,000 distinct CDR3 sequences, roughly 18% occurring once. Material: PBMCs or a T cell subset sorted from them (not recorded which). This clonotype was sampled from a man between 18 and 29 years old who had mild COVID-19 (a few samples of this study predate the infection). Cell type and time point are not known. This rearrangement joins TRBV7-2 to TRBJ2-3, with 9 bases fitting TRBD1. The CDR3 reads CASSPGTGPTFDRGGQYF. CDR3 coding DNA: TGTGCCAGCAGCCCGGGGACAGGGCCTACCTTCGACCGGGGAGGGCAGTATTTT.